This TCR beta chain appears in the sequencing data of a study of T cell responses to AZD1222 COVID-19 vaccine. V was cut by 1 base and J by 5 bases, with 3 bases left in between. The CDR3 contains 12 residues. Germline loops: CDR1 LGHDT, CDR2 YNNKEL (reference sequence). Here immunoSEQ multiplex PCR was the method, and the copy in TCRdb shows in-frame clones only, minus some. The repertoire includes 130,000 to 150,000 clones, roughly nine tenths of them detected once, and approximately 3.4% sits in the top ten. The material sequenced was peripheral blood, taken on day 0 of AZD1222 vaccination. The sequence was collected from an adult in good health. The chain recombines TRBV3-1 (or the pseudogene TRBV3-2) with TRBJ2-1; D is uncertain. The chain's CDR3 is CASSQVHNEQFF. As DNA, the CDR3 is TGTGCCAGCAGCCAAGTTCACAATGAGCAGTTCTTC.